This T cell receptor beta chain was sequenced in a study of blood T cell repertoires in COVID-19. Study overall: Researchers got acute and convalescent COVID-19 samples from the United States, Italy and Spain. Sample material is recorded as cDNA or gDNA derived from T cells, B-cell-depleted T cells, or PBMCs.

Per the original data handling: Scientists estimated how many nucleated cells there were by amplifying reference gene primers. The assay was immunoSEQ multiplex PCR, and TCRdb's table has in-frame clones only and misses some. V, J and clone size reflect that table, while D and trimming were determined from the DNA. The sample lists about 230,000 clones, nearly 90% occurring once. This clonotype was obtained from a woman aged 18-35 years who had recovered from COVID-19. The sequenced sample was peripheral blood.

The CDR3 loop reads CASSPRTDHEQYF. As DNA, the CDR3 is TGTGCCAGCAGCCCCCGGACAGACCACGAGCAGTACTTC. This rearrangement joins TRBV7-3 to TRBJ2-7; perhaps TRBD1 as D (6 bases). The CDR3 is made up of 13 amino acids. V lost 5 bases to trimming and J lost 5 bases, with 13 bases between them. CDR1 and CDR2 (germline): SGHTA, FQGTGA.